This T cell receptor beta chain was retrieved from a study of early stage breast cancer tumors. Study observations and caveats: Tumors had roughly 2.4-fold higher T cell density and higher clonality than adjacent normal breast tissue. Comparing each tissue with blood distinguished tumor from normal in 14 of 16 patients.

V shed 6 bases and J 6 bases; nucleotides not matched to a gene: 7. Germline lookup yields CDR1 KGHSH and CDR2 LQKENI. This CDR3 contains 16 residues. About this clone: Its antigen is currently unknown.

Each sample had two DNA replicates, 0.5 ug blood or roughly 1.4 ug tissue. TCRdb's copy holds only in-frame clones and misses some; the assay was immunoSEQ multiplex PCR. The table records around 25,000 clones, roughly two thirds of them present only once. This TCR was sampled from a person between 60 and 70 years old with breast cancer. The sequenced material came from breast tumor tissue. The chain recombines TRBV18 with TRBJ2-1; 14 bases match TRBD2. The DNA for the CDR3 is TGTGCCAGCTCGCCCCGACTAGCGGGAGGGGTCAATGAGCAGTTCTTC. It codes for CASSPRLAGGVNEQFF. The full variable domain, in which reference TRBV18 and TRBJ2-1 provide the parts outside the CDR3, is NAGVMQNPRHLVRRRGQEARLRCSPMKGHSHVYWYRQLPEEGLKFMVYLQKENIIDESGMPKERFSAEFPKEGPSILRIQQVVRGDSAAYFCASSPRLAGGVNEQFFGPGTRLTVL.